This T cell receptor (beta chain) was sequenced for a study of T cell responses to AZD1222 COVID-19 vaccine. Using immunoSEQ multiplex PCR, the repertoire was profiled, and TCRdb retains in-frame clones only, with some absent. The table has around 190,000 clones, roughly 92% seen once. The CDR3 has 14 residues. Germline V gene lookup returns CDR1 SGHTA and CDR2 FQGTGA. Trimming pared 4 bases from V and 3 bases from J, leaving 10 bases between. Sequenced material: peripheral blood, taken 28 days after the second AZD1222 dose. The V call is TRBV7-3, the J call TRBJ2-1; D not resolved. The TCR was taken from an adult who received the AZD1222 COVID-19 vaccine. The CDR3 DNA reads TGTGCCAGCAGCTCCAGATCGGGCTACAATGAGCAGTTCTTC. This gives the protein CASSSRSGYNEQFF.